This T cell receptor (beta chain) originates from a study of OX40 agonist ivuxolimab in advanced cancers. For this clone: What it binds is unknown.

Sampling times: baseline, cycle 4 day 1, cycle 7 day 1. Findings of the study overall: Among the lowest peripheral clonal expansion occurred in 0.1-3.0 mg/kg partial responders.

V was pared by 0 bases and J by 0 bases, with 9 bases between. The germline V gene has CDR1 LGHNA and CDR2 YNFKEQ. This CDR3 has 16 amino acids. TCRdb's copy holds only in-frame clones and misses some; the assay was immunoSEQ multiplex PCR. The sample consists of over 55,000 clones, 85% to 95% of them appearing once. The rearrangement joins TRBV4-2 to TRBJ2-1; D is ambiguous. This receptor was taken from an adult with an advanced solid tumor such as melanoma, head and neck, liver or kidney cancer. Sequenced here: CD4+ or CD8+ T cells sorted from blood, sampled in a trial of the OX40 agonist ivuxolimab. Written as DNA, the CDR3 is TGTGCCAGCAGCCAAGAAGTCTCCAGCTCCTACAATGAGCAGTTCTTC. It encodes CASSQEVSSSYNEQFF.